What follows is one T cell receptor (beta chain) and its context. CDR1 and CDR2 from the germline V gene are SGHTA and FQGNSA. Germline trimming cut 1 base from V and 4 bases from J; bases unmatched to any gene: 3. The CDR3 is 16 amino acids. The repertoire was sequenced with immunoSEQ multiplex PCR; TCRdb's copy has only in-frame clones and lacks some. The table lists roughly 300,000 clones, around 87% of them singletons. These data come from a study of blood T cell repertoires in COVID-19. Study summary: Samples of COVID-19 (acute and convalescent) were obtained from the United States, Italy and Spain. Sample material is recorded as cDNA or gDNA derived from T cells, B-cell-depleted T cells, or PBMCs.

The J gene is TRBJ2-1, the V gene TRBV7-2, with 11 bases matching TRBD2. The receptor comes from a woman between 45 and 65 years old who had recovered from COVID-19. Sequenced sample: peripheral blood. The CDR3 nucleotides read TGTGCCAGCAGCTTAGAGGGACTAGCGGCATACAATGAGCAGTTCTTC. Translating gives CASSLEGLAAYNEQFF. The full variable domain, in which reference TRBV7-2 and TRBJ2-1 provide the parts outside the CDR3, is GAGVSQSPSNKVTEKGKDVELRCDPISGHTALYWYRQSLGQGLEFLIYFQGNSAPDKSGLPSDRFSAERTGGSVSTLTIQRTQQEDSAVYLCASSLEGLAAYNEQFFGPGTRLTVL.